This entry concerns a single TCR beta chain. The antigen remains unidentified. This sample is part of a study of cytomegalovirus exposure and HLA in healthy donors. Whole-study findings and limits: In a later analysis, TCR beta V- and J-gene trimming showed a link to a missense DCLRE1C variant. At a 0.05 false discovery rate, a later analysis found 16,951 TCR beta sequences to be associated with HLA alleles.

The PCR used 60 Vbeta and 13 Jbeta primers. Using immunoSEQ multiplex PCR, the repertoire was profiled, and TCRdb retains in-frame clones only, with some absent. The profile covers about 130,000 clones, with 80% appearing a single time and 4.5% to 5% taken by the ten largest. Germline V lookup: CDR1 SGDLS, CDR2 YYNGEE. The V segment lost 0 bases and the J segment 3 bases; nucleotides outside the gene matches: 11. The CDR3 has 17 residues. The specimen was PBMCs. The chain is built from TRBV9 and TRBJ2-5; TRBD2 agrees at 7 bases. The TCR comes from a man aged 25-45 years in good health. CDR3 coding DNA: TGTGCCAGCAGCGTAGGGGGGGGTCCCCCCATCGAAGAGACCCAGTACTTC. This gives the protein CASSVGGGPPIEETQYF.